This T cell receptor beta chain derives from a study of T-cell memory formation after mild COVID-19. Looking at the study overall: The TCR clusters were mostly specific to one donor. General study results and limits: That cross-reactive memory joined was suggested by some responding clones appearing in pre-infection memory.

The CDR3 contains 12 residues. Unmatched junction bases numbered 4, after V lost 5 bases and J lost 7 bases. Comments on this clonotype: Its specificity is not known.

TCRdb ran MiXCR on the 5' RACE reads and lists one entry per CDR3 protein. Counted here are tens of thousands of distinct CDR3 sequences, 28% occurring once; the ten biggest clones make up about 40%. The TCR comes from a man between 18 and 29 years old who had mild COVID-19 (a few samples of this study predate the infection). Cell type and time point are not known. The chain has TRBV12-3 or TRBV12-4 and TRBJ2-7; 8 bases map to TRBD1. The sample taken for sequencing was PBMCs or a T cell subset sorted from them (not recorded which). In DNA form, the CDR3 reads TGTGCCAGCAGTCGGACAGGGCGGGAGCAGTACGTC. Translation: CASSRTGREQYV.